Below, one TCR beta chain is given with its context. Its antigen remains unidentified. Per-base quality was not reported, and no clone a single base away is much larger than it. In the germline V gene (reference sequence), CDR1 corresponds to DFQATT and CDR2 to SNEGSKA. Trimming removed 0 bases from V and 3 bases from J, leaving 11 bases between the germline ends. The CDR3 contains 14 residues, cysteine and phenylalanine counted. Here the CDR3 DNA is all that survives: 42 bases in frame from base 1. TCR beta repertoires were profiled from peripheral blood of approximately 13 young patients with multiple sclerosis to demonstrate the VDJtools post-analysis software. The patients with multiple sclerosis were children and adolescents between roughly 6 and 15 years of age. Libraries came from PCR. Reads for this sample came from an Illumina HiSeq 2500. To reduce PCR and sequencing biases, unique molecular identifiers were incorporated into the TCR beta cDNA libraries. Some 500,000 cDNA molecules were obtained for every 1 to 10 million input T cells, so each molecule roughly corresponded to one T cell. Patient libraries were prepared and sequenced with the same protocol used for the earlier healthy control dataset. Within a given batch, samples were prepared together, multiplexed and sequenced on the same HiSeq lane. Turning to the authors' computational methods: MIGEC handled the raw barcoded reads, throwing out single-read molecular identifier groups before consensus assembly and CDR3 extraction. Clonotype tables were post-analysed with VDJtools, normalizing diversity by down-sampling all datasets to the smallest sample size. Repertoire overlap clustering matched CDR3 amino acid but not nucleotide sequences to correct batch-related cross-sample contamination. The raw public data were reprocessed by TCRdb itself: fastp quality trimming at Q25, MiXCR clonotype calling, in-frame beta chains only. Records with the same CDR3 protein are collapsed into one entry carrying the most frequent genes and DNA. V and J calls and clone size were set by TCRdb, not the authors. The table for this sample lists roughly 410,000 distinct CDR3 sequences; less than 40% of them were counted only once. The ten most abundant clones make up roughly 13% of the sample.

These data belong to a study of post-analysis software for immune sequencing data (dated by TCRdb to about 2015). Context from the whole study: Recorded disease courses included relapsing-remitting, secondary progressive and progressive-relapsing multiple sclerosis, with some patients lacking subtype annotation. A subset of samples was prepared in parallel using single-end sample barcoding, then pooled and co-amplified after Illumina adapter ligation. The patient repertoires were set against roughly eleven previously published healthy control repertoires from donors whose ages ranged from roughly 6 to 27 years. Broad study findings and their caveats: Several TRBV segments, including TRBV5-6, TRBV5-1 and TRBV20-1, were significantly more frequent in patients than controls. Direct clustering with F measure revealed strong co-clustering of samples prepared in the same batch, which led to a batch-effect correction. The control group was slightly older than the multiple sclerosis patient group. Normalized Chao1 diversity was significantly lower in multiple sclerosis patients than controls, suggesting substantial peripheral T-cell clonal expansion.

The source material was blood. The clonotype comes from a girl between 10 and 17 years old with multiple sclerosis. Recombination linked TRBV20-1 to TRBJ2-5; a tentative D call is TRBD2 (6 bases match). DNA sequence: TGCAGTGCTAGAGAGGGGGGAGCGAAAGAGACCCAGTACTTC. It translates to CSAREGGAKETQYF.